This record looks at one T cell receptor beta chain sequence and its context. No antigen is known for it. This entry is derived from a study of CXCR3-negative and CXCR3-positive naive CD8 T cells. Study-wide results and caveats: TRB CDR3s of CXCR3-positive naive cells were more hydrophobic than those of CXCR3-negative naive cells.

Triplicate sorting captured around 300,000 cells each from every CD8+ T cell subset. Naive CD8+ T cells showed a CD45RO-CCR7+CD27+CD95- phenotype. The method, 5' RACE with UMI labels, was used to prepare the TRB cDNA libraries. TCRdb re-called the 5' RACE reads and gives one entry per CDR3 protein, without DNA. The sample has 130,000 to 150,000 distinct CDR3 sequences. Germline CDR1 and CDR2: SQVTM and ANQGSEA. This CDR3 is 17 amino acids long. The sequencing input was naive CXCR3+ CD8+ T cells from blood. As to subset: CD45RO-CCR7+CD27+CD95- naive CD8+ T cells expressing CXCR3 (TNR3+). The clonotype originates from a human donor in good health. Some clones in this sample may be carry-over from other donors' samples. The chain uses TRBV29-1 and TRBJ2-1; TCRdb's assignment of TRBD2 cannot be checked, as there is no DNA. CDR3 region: CSVLAGLTGRFDNEQFF.